The rows below give T cell receptor beta chains drawn from one sample of a study of cytomegalovirus exposure and HLA in healthy donors. This table comes from immunoSEQ multiplex PCR, and its TCRdb copy is limited to in-frame clones, with some not included. The sample lists roughly 230,000 clones; roughly 84% were seen once. Source material: PBMCs. These receptors all stem from a girl aged 2 to 10 in good health and CMV-seronegative. CDR3s include the opening cysteine and the closing phenylalanine or tryptophan. The order of the fields is CDR3 length, V gene, J gene, CDR3 protein.

17	TRBV2	TRBJ2-1	CASSPYPSGGAGNEQFF
15	TRBV30	TRBJ1-5	CAWSVGGASRSSQHF
15	TRBV2	TRBJ2-3	CASSERTRSTDTQYF
17	TRBV5-1	TRBJ2-1	CASSLRPLAENYNEQFF
16	TRBV6-1	TRBJ2-7	CASSEKGTVGTYEQYF
16	TRBV10-3	TRBJ1-2	CAIAGGDGLTRYGYTF
14	TRBV2	TRBJ1-1	CASSRDYGDTEAFF
14	TRBV6-5	TRBJ1-5	CASSSQGFNQPQHF
14	TRBV18	TRBJ2-7	CASSPSPETYEQYF
15	TRBV18	TRBJ1-3	CASSPSSYSGNTIYF
11	TRBV20-1	TRBJ1-1	CSAPLRTEAFF
15	TRBV6-5	TRBJ1-1	CASSYSPSGGADIFF
16	TRBV7-9	TRBJ2-3	CASSYIWTSGGDTQYF
16	TRBV7-2	TRBJ2-3	CASSPRLAGVVDTQYF
16	TRBV28	TRBJ1-1	CASSFPASTGNTEAFF
12	TRBV30	TRBJ2-1	CAAGGQYNEQFF
16	TRBV11-2	TRBJ2-7	CASSLTSNGRDYEQYF
18	TRBV7-8	TRBJ2-7	CASSLRRLTGIISYEQYF
15	TRBV19	TRBJ1-2	CASSIKRRTGGGYTF
16	TRBV4-1	TRBJ2-7	CASSLLLAGGPHEQYF
14	TRBV30	TRBJ1-1	CAWSVLIWNTEAFF
15	TRBV6-6	TRBJ2-1	CASSYAPAIVFEQFF
16	TRBV5-1	TRBJ2-3	CASSLALTGVADTQYF
14	TRBV18	TRBJ1-1	CASRDRATNTEAFF
17	TRBV5-1	TRBJ2-3	CASSLTGTSGRGDTQYF
14	TRBV7-3	TRBJ2-1	CASSLTLSRNEQFF
14	TRBV7-9	TRBJ1-4	CASSLDRENEKLFF
16	TRBV9	TRBJ2-7	CASSVGPRAGAYEQYF
14	TRBV6-6	TRBJ2-7	CASSIRTGPYEQYF
12	TRBV27	TRBJ2-7	CASSFGGYEQYF
16	TRBV27	TRBJ1-3	CASSPSQRRRGHTIYF
14	TRBV6-5	TRBJ1-5	CASSPDYSNQPQHF
16	TRBV7-8	TRBJ2-2	CASSLASAGNTGELFF
13	TRBV6-1	TRBJ1-6	CASIKGDGSPLHF
13	TRBV19	TRBJ1-1	CASSTEGVTEAFF
15	TRBV2	TRBJ2-6	CASSDSLAGANVLTF
14	TRBV6-5	TRBJ1-2	CASIPRGLNYGYTF
14	TRBV13	TRBJ1-2	CASRTGTGGDGYTF
15	TRBV10-2	TRBJ2-5	CASSAIAGGTETQYF
13	TRBV10-3	TRBJ2-3	CAITQNPTDTQYF
17	TRBV9	TRBJ2-3	CASSVGGLAGRTDTQYF
15	TRBV7-9	TRBJ2-5	CASSHRDRGVETQYF